Following are 5 T cell receptor beta chains from one sample sequenced in a study of PD-1 blockade in classical Hodgkin lymphoma. Only in-frame clones appear in the TCRdb table, and some are missing; sequencing was by immunoSEQ multiplex PCR. The sample carries 31,000 or so clones, 65% to 85% recorded once. Regarding time point: cycle 4 day 1 (C4D1), after more than five weeks of nivolumab. Relapse was seen in all patients after autologous stem cell transplantation, and brentuximab vedotin exposure was variable. This sample comprised peripheral blood mononuclear cells (PBMCs), obtained before the fourth cycle of nivolumab. The receptors were sampled from a human donor with classical Hodgkin lymphoma.

This clone is categorized as large. The V and J genes are TRBV4-2 and TRBJ1-1; TRBD1 matches at 8 bases. CDR3 length: 14 residues. Germline values: CDR1 LGHNA, CDR2 YNFKEQ. V shed 1 base and J 7 bases; nucleotides not matched to a gene: 5. The CDR3 protein is CASSQAGGRDEAFF. The CDR3 bases are TGTGCCAGCAGCCAAGCAGGGGGCCGTGATGAAGCTTTCTTT.

CDR3 nucleotide sequence: TGTGCCAGCAGTGAACCAGGAGGGGGGTCCACTGAAGCTTTCTTT. It translates to CASSEPGGGSTEAFF. The chain has TRBV25-1 and TRBJ1-1, with D perhaps matching TRBD1 (6 bases). Germline V gene lookup returns CDR1 MGHDK and CDR2 SYGVNS. This CDR3 is built from 15 residues. V lost 2 bases, J lost 4 bases, and 14 bases lay in between. The variable domain in full, completed from reference TRBV25-1 and TRBJ1-1, reads EADIYQTPRYLVIGTGKKITLECSQTMGHDKMYWYQQDPGMELHLIHYSYGVNSTEKGDLSSESTVSRIRTEHFPLTLESARPSHTSQYLCASSEPGGGSTEAFFGQGTRLTVV.

The chain employs TRBV7-6 and TRBJ1-5, with a weak D call TRBD1 (6 bases). V was pared by 5 bases and J by 5 bases, with 16 bases between. Germline-derived CDR1 and CDR2 are SGHVS and FNYEAQ. The CDR3 runs to 15 residues. CDR3 region: CASSLRGRGDQPQHF. Written as DNA, the CDR3 is TGTGCCAGCAGCCTAAGGGGCAGGGGTGATCAGCCCCAGCATTTT.

This CDR3 is CASNTRPGRNQPQHF. CDR3 in DNA: TGTGCCAGTAATACTCGACCCGGACGCAATCAGCCCCAGCATTTT. The chain couples TRBV19 to TRBJ1-5; no clear D. Trimming took off 7 bases at V and 2 bases at J, with 15 bases between the two ends. CDR3 length equals 15 residues. Germline values: CDR1 LNHDA, CDR2 SQIVND (reference sequence).

This clone appeared a few times. V is TRBV10-2 and J is TRBJ2-7, with D maybe TRBD2 (6 bases). The germline CDR1 and CDR2 sequences are WSHSY and SAAADI. V gave up 4 bases and J gave up 3 bases, with 13 bases separating them. This CDR3 contains 14 residues. CDR3 sequence (DNA): TGCGCCAGCAGTGTCGCGGGGAAGGGCTACGAGCAGTACTTC. Protein product: CASSVAGKGYEQYF.